The rows below give T cell receptor beta chains drawn from one sample of a study of technical replicates of blood from a handful of donors. The assay was immunoSEQ multiplex PCR, and TCRdb's table has in-frame clones only and misses some. The sample gives nearly 80,000 clones, 95% to 97% of which show up once; roughly 0.33% is in the top ten. Sequencing used T cells isolated from PBMCs. The receptors stem from a human donor in good health. Each CDR3 is given with its conserved first and last residue. A D gene is named only where the DNA matches it firmly.

v_call,d_call,j_call,cdr3_nt,cdr3_aa
TRBV19,TRBD1,TRBJ2-5,TGTGCCAGTAGTGAGGGACAGGGCCACGAGACCCAGTACTTC,CASSEGQGHETQYF
TRBV6-5,TRBD2,TRBJ2-1,TGTGCCAGCACCCCTAGCGGGCCTAACAATGAGCAGTTCTTC,CASTPSGPNNEQFF
TRBV9,-,TRBJ1-1,TGTGCCAGCACCCCACGGGGAAGCAACACTGAAGCTTTCTTT,CASTPRGSNTEAFF
TRBV15,-,TRBJ1-1,TGTGCCACCAGCAGTGAAGGACTCCAAGCTTTCTTT,CATSSEGLQAFF
TRBV4-2,-,TRBJ2-7,TGTGCCAGCAGCCAAAGGTACCCGGGAGTGGGCTACGAGCAGTACTTC,CASSQRYPGVGYEQYF
TRBV11-2,TRBD1,TRBJ2-2,TGTGCCAGCAGCCTGGGACAGGGCGGGGAGCTGTTTTTT,CASSLGQGGELFF
TRBV6-5,-,TRBJ1-5,TGTGCCAGCAGAGAGGGTAATCAGCCCCAGCATTTT,CASREGNQPQHF
TRBV5-1,-,TRBJ2-3,TGCGCCAGCAGCTTGGAGGGCCCCACGGGAATAGATACGCAGTATTTT,CASSLEGPTGIDTQYF
TRBV27,-,TRBJ2-5,TGTGCCACCGGAGGAGGGGAGACCCAGTACTTC,CATGGGETQYF
TRBV27,-,TRBJ1-1,TGTGCCAGCAGTTTACTTGGGGGCTTAACCGGAATGAACACTGAAGCTTTCTTT,CASSLLGGLTGMNTEAFF
TRBV23-1,TRBD2,TRBJ2-5,TGCGCCAGCAGTCAGCAGGAGGGAGGGCAAGAGACCCAGTACTTC,CASSQQEGGQETQYF
TRBV19,TRBD1,TRBJ1-1,TGTGCCATTGAGACCGGGACAGAAAATTCCGAAGCTTTCTTT,CAIETGTENSEAFF
TRBV30,TRBD1,TRBJ2-7,TGTGCCTGTACCGGGACAGGGTACGAGCAGTACTTC,CACTGTGYEQYF
TRBV5-6,TRBD1,TRBJ1-3,TGTGCCAGCAGCAGACCGTCGACAGGGCCAGGAAACACCATATATTTT,CASSRPSTGPGNTIYF
TRBV9,-,TRBJ1-1,TGTGCCAGCGCGGGCAGTCAAATGAACACTGAAGCTTTCTTT,CASAGSQMNTEAFF
TRBV19,-,TRBJ1-1,TGTGCCAGTAGTGCCCAGGGAATAGAAGCTTTCTTT,CASSAQGIEAFF
TRBV19,-,TRBJ1-3,TGTGCCAGTAGTATCCCCGGACACTCTGGAAACACCATATATTTT,CASSIPGHSGNTIYF
TRBV7-9,-,TRBJ2-7,TGTGCCAGCAGCCCCAAGGGGCCCTACGAGCAGTACTTC,CASSPKGPYEQYF
TRBV10-3,TRBD1,TRBJ1-5,TGTGCCATCAGTAGCGACAGGGGAAATCAGCCCCAGCATTTT,CAISSDRGNQPQHF
TRBV20-1,-,TRBJ2-5,TGCAGTGCTACATGGGGGGGCCAGCCTTACTTC,CSATWGGQPYF
TRBV4-3,-,TRBJ1-2,TGCGCCAGCAGCAGCGGGGGTATAAGTGGCTACACCTTC,CASSSGGISGYTF